This T cell receptor beta chain was captured in a study of cytomegalovirus exposure and HLA in healthy donors. The PCR was carried out with 60 Vbeta primers and 13 Jbeta primers. Using immunoSEQ multiplex PCR, the repertoire was profiled, and TCRdb retains in-frame clones only, with some absent. The data contain about 97,000 clones, roughly four fifths of them seen just once; the ten biggest clones take up more than 9.5%. This CDR3 is built from 20 residues. With 3 bases clipped from V and 4 bases from J, the junction kept 20 bases outside the gene matches. Germline loops: CDR1 SNHLY, CDR2 FYNNEI. The gene calls are TRBV2 and TRBJ1-5; 8 bases match TRBD1. The sequencing input was PBMCs. The source of this sequence is a male donor in good health and CMV-seropositive. This chain's CDR3 is CASSDGWWAHRGRMNQPQHF. The CDR3 region has the DNA TGTGCCAGCAGTGATGGTTGGTGGGCACACAGGGGGAGGATGAATCAGCCCCAGCATTTT.